One and the same sample provided the 29 T cell receptor beta chains below, sequenced in a study of blood T cells in healthy people across ages. Primed by a sample-barcoded 5' primer and a J-beta primer mix, a second PCR proceeded for about 7 to 11 cycles. TCRdb called the 5' RACE reads again in MiXCR, with one record for every CDR3 protein. The sample has 1.5 million to 2 million distinct CDR3 sequences, approximately 50% seen once. The source material was blood. These receptors were collected from a middle-aged woman in good health.

This clonotype was seen only a few times. V usage is TRBV11-2 and J usage is TRBJ2-1; tentatively, D is TRBD1 (6 bases). V lost 5 bases to trimming and J lost 7 bases, with 12 bases between them. The germline CDR1 and CDR2 sequences are SGHAT and FQNNGV. The length of the CDR3 is 13 residues. Here the CDR3 DNA reads TGTGCCAGCAGCCATGGCAGGGGAAATGAGCAGTTCTTC. Its protein is CASSHGRGNEQFF.

This chain uses TRBV24-1 with TRBJ2-7; 10 nucleotides agree with TRBD2. Trimming took 6 bases from V and 7 from J; bases not matched to a gene: 11. The germline V gene encodes CDR1 KGHDR and CDR2 SFDVKD. This CDR3 region has 15 residues. The DNA for the CDR3 is TGTGCCACCAGTACTAGCGGGGTCTTCGGAGCTGAGCAGTACTTC. Its protein is CATSTSGVFGAEQYF.

In its sample, this clonotype was seen a few times. The chain carries TRBV6-2 or TRBV6-3 and TRBJ1-1, with 12 bases aligning to TRBD1. The J segment lost 5 bases and the V segment lost 6 bases, leaving 4 bases of the junction unmatched. Germline assignment: CDR1 MNHEY and CDR2 SVGEGT. The CDR3 sequence is 14 residues long. The CDR3 reads CASSRDRGRTEAFF. CDR3 nucleotide sequence: TGTGCCAGCAGCCGGGACAGGGGGCGTACTGAAGCTTTCTTT.

J is TRBJ1-5 and V is TRBV20-1; D is undetermined. V was shortened by 3 bases and J by 0 bases, with 12 bases between the two germline ends. The CDR3 contains 15 residues. Germline V gene sequence: CDR1 DFQATT, CDR2 SNEGSKA (reference sequence). The CDR3 nucleotides read TGCAGTGCTAGCACTGGCGCCTTTAGCAATCAGCCCCAGCATTTT. Translation: CSASTGAFSNQPQHF.

The chain combines TRBV20-1 with TRBJ1-2; D gene uncertain. The CDR3 length is 12 residues. Trimming took off 3 bases at V and 3 bases at J, with 8 bases between the two ends. CDR1 and CDR2 (germline): DFQATT, SNEGSKA (reference sequence). The CDR3 sequence: CSASPFDYGYTF. CDR3 sequence (DNA): TGCAGTGCTAGCCCCTTTGACTATGGCTACACCTTC.

J is TRBJ2-5 and V is TRBV3-1, with D perhaps matching TRBD2 (5 bases). The germline V gene encodes CDR1 LGHDT and CDR2 YNNKEL (reference sequence). CDR3 length: 16 residues. V was clipped by 6 bases and J by 2 bases, with 19 bases between them. The CDR3 coding sequence is TGTGCCAGCAGTCCATTAACGGGAAAAATACAAGAGACCCAGTACTTC. It yields the protein CASSPLTGKIQETQYF.

This clonotype was observed once. V usage is TRBV12-3 or TRBV12-4 and J usage is TRBJ2-7; no definite D call. The CDR3 is 15 amino acids. The V and J ends lost 3 bases and 2 bases respectively, with 14 bases between them. The CDR3 sequence: CASSFGRVGTYEQYF. The CDR3, as DNA: TGTGCCAGCAGTTTTGGAAGGGTAGGGACCTACGAGCAGTACTTC.

This clonotype was seen a handful of times. The rearrangement uses TRBV7-9 and TRBJ2-5; D might be TRBD1 (5 bases). The germline gives CDR1 SEHNR, CDR2 FQNEAQ (reference sequence). Trimming removed 0 bases at V and 6 bases at J, with 11 bases between. The CDR3 runs to 14 residues. In DNA form, the CDR3 reads TGTGCCAGCAGCTTAGCCCAGGGCGCGCAGACCCAGTACTTC. It translates to CASSLAQGAQTQYF.

A few counts support this clonotype. The chain is built from TRBV6-2 or TRBV6-3 and TRBJ2-7; D is unresolved. V gave up 8 bases and J gave up 1 base, with 15 bases separating them. The CDR3 sequence is 14 residues long. Germline V gene sequence: CDR1 MNHEY, CDR2 SVGEGT. The CDR3 region is CASAIGMGSYEQYF. The DNA of the CDR3 is TGTGCCAGCGCCATTGGGATGGGGTCCTACGAGCAGTACTTC.

This clonotype has more than one count but fewer than ten. The chain has TRBV2 and TRBJ2-3, with 7 positions matching TRBD1. The CDR3 is 16 residues long. Germline values: CDR1 SNHLY, CDR2 FYNNEI. Unmatched junction bases numbered 8, after V lost 5 bases and J lost 0 bases. DNA for the CDR3: TGTGCCAGCAGTACGCAGACAGGGCCAAGCACAGATACGCAGTATTTT. Its protein is CASSTQTGPSTDTQYF.

The chain joins TRBV7-3 to TRBJ2-3; 8 nucleotides align to TRBD2. V shed 5 bases and J 3 bases; nucleotides not matched to a gene: 13. This CDR3 comprises 17 residues. The germline V gene has CDR1 SGHTA and CDR2 FQGTGA. The CDR3 sequence: CASSLGGAGDATDTQYF. DNA of the CDR3: TGTGCCAGCAGCCTCGGGGGGGCGGGGGATGCAACAGATACGCAGTATTTT.

The chain is built from TRBV15 and TRBJ2-5; D gene unclear. The CDR3 runs 14 residues. Germline values: CDR1 LNHNV, CDR2 YYDKDF (reference sequence). Trimming took 0 bases from V and 1 from J, leaving 6 bases between them. CDR3 DNA: TGTGCCACCAGCAGAGAGGCATTCCAAGAGACCCAGTACTTC. Encoded protein: CATSREAFQETQYF.

The chain joins TRBV13 to TRBJ2-4; D might be TRBD1 (5 bases). TRBJ2-7 explains the end of the DNA better; the J call may be wrong. Per germline, CDR1 PRHDT and CDR2 FYEKMQ (reference sequence). This CDR3 comprises 17 residues. CDR3 loop: CASSFTPVQASSYEQYF. The DNA for the CDR3 is TGTGCCAGCAGCTTCACCCCTGTACAGGCGTCATCCTACGAGCAGTACTTC.

The chain combines TRBV18 with TRBJ1-5, with D uncertain. Trimming cost V 6 bases and J 4 bases, with 10 bases left between them. This CDR3 is 13 amino acids long. Germline CDR1 reads KGHSH; CDR2 reads LQKENI. The CDR3 sequence: CASSRTSNQPQHF. CDR3 in DNA: TGTGCCAGCTCTCGCACCTCAAATCAGCCCCAGCATTTT.

The chain employs TRBV6-5 and TRBJ1-5, with 7 nucleotides matching TRBD1. V shed 2 bases, J shed 5 bases, and the junction held 6 bases outside the gene matches. This CDR3 region has 15 residues. Germline values: CDR1 MNHEY, CDR2 SVGAGI. CDR3 DNA sequence: TGTGCCAGCAGTTACACGACAGGGTCTGATCAGCCCCAGCATTTT. Translation gives CASSYTTGSDQPQHF.

This clonotype was picked up many times. The chain combines TRBV2 with TRBJ2-1; TRBD2 matches at 9 bases. J was trimmed by 6 bases and V by 4 bases; bases with no gene match: 10. CDR3 length equals 16 residues. The V gene's germline CDR1 is SNHLY and CDR2 FYNNEI. The CDR3 region has the DNA TGTGCCAGCAGTGGGAACGGCCCGGGACTAGCCAATGAGCAGTTCTTC. This gives the protein CASSGNGPGLANEQFF.

The chain links TRBV29-1 to TRBJ2-1, with TRBD1 matching 7 bases. CDR3 length: 15 amino acids. J was trimmed by 10 bases and V by 2 bases; bases with no gene match: 14. CDR1 is SQVTM and CDR2 is ANQGSEA in the germline V gene. The CDR3 DNA follows: TGCAGCGTTGAATCTCCGGGACAGCGACGACTAGAGCAGTTCTTC. Translated: CSVESPGQRRLEQFF.

This chain uses TRBV4-2 with TRBJ1-2; D may be TRBD1 (6 bases). Trimming removed 0 bases from V and 5 bases from J, with 16 bases in between. Germline V gene data show CDR1 as LGHNA and CDR2 as YNFKEQ. The CDR3 totals 16 residues. The CDR3 DNA sequence: TGTGCCAGCAGCCAAGATCTTGCAGGGGCAGGATATGGCTACACCTTC. As protein: CASSQDLAGAGYGYTF.

This rearrangement joins TRBV6-2 or TRBV6-3 to TRBJ2-7; the D call may be TRBD1 or TRBD2 (5 bases each). This CDR3 contains 15 residues. V was clipped by 2 bases and J by 0 bases, with 11 bases between them. The germline gives CDR1 MNHEY, CDR2 SVGEGT. The CDR3 reads CASSYPGQTSYEQYF. The CDR3, as DNA: TGTGCCAGCAGTTACCCGGGGCAGACCTCCTACGAGCAGTACTTC.

This clonotype was detected a few times. The chain is built from TRBV7-2 and TRBJ2-7, with 10 bases fitting TRBD2. Germline assignment: CDR1 SGHTA and CDR2 FQGNSA. The CDR3 is 18 amino acids. Trimming took 5 bases from V and 1 from J; bases not matched to a gene: 14. The CDR3 nucleotides read TGTGCCAGCAGCCTCGCGACTAGCGGGTTAACCAGGTCCTACGAGCAGTACTTC. It specifies CASSLATSGLTRSYEQYF. The variable domain in full, completed from reference TRBV7-2 and TRBJ2-7, reads GAGVSQSPSNKVTEKGKDVELRCDPISGHTALYWYRQSLGQGLEFLIYFQGNSAPDKSGLPSDRFSAERTGGSVSTLTIQRTQQEDSAVYLCASSLATSGLTRSYEQYFGPGTRLTVT.

V usage is TRBV20-1 and J usage is TRBJ2-7; TRBD1 matches 12 bases. The CDR3 sequence is 15 residues long. The ends lost 6 bases at V and 6 bases at J; junction bases unmatched: 12. CDR1 is DFQATT and CDR2 is SNEGSKA in the germline V gene (reference sequence). The CDR3 nucleotides read TGCAGTGCCAAAGGGACAGGGGGCAGGGTGGCCGAGCAGTACTTC. Translated: CSAKGTGGRVAEQYF.

The genes are TRBV10-3 and TRBJ2-7; 8 nucleotides line up with TRBD1. Unmatched junction bases numbered 8, after V lost 5 bases and J lost 2 bases. This CDR3 spans 15 amino acids. The germline gives CDR1 ENHRY, CDR2 SYGVKD. The CDR3 DNA reads TGTGCCATCAGTCGCGAAGGACAGGGTCCCTACGAGCAGTACTTC. This sequence encodes CAISREGQGPYEQYF.

This clonotype has just a few counts. The rearrangement uses TRBV12-3 or TRBV12-4 and TRBJ2-3; the D gene is possibly TRBD2 (6 bases). There are 15 residues in the CDR3. Trimming took off 7 bases at V and 5 bases at J, with 19 bases between the two ends. The DNA for the CDR3 is TGTGCCAGCACGCTCGACCGGGGGTCCATAGATACGCAGTATTTT. It translates to CASTLDRGSIDTQYF.

The chain recombines TRBV7-2 with TRBJ2-1; 7 positions agree with TRBD1. From germline, CDR1 is SGHTA and CDR2 FQGNSA. The CDR3 sequence is 14 residues long. J gave up 15 bases and V 1 base, and 12 bases lay outside the gene matches. In DNA, the CDR3 is TGTGCCAGCAGCTTAGACTATGACAGGGAAATTCCGTTCTTC. As protein: CASSLDYDREIPFF.

This clonotype was seen a handful of times. The genes are TRBV5-1 and TRBJ2-5, with TRBD1 matching 7 bases. This CDR3 is 15 amino acids long. Germline V gene sequence: CDR1 SGHRS, CDR2 YFSETQ. V shed 4 bases and J 3 bases; nucleotides not matched to a gene: 9. The CDR3 protein is CASSTPQGQEETQYF. The CDR3 nucleotides are TGCGCCAGCAGCACACCACAAGGACAGGAAGAGACCCAGTACTTC. Complete variable domain (other parts from reference TRBV5-1 and TRBJ2-5): KAGVTQTPRYLIKTRGQQVTLSCSPISGHRSVSWYQQTPGQGLQFLFEYFSETQRNKGNFPGRFSGRQFSNSRSEMNVSTLELGDSALYLCASSTPQGQEETQYFGPGTRLLVL.

J is TRBJ2-5 and V is TRBV29-1; D may be TRBD1 (6 bases). Looked up from germline, CDR1 is SQVTM and CDR2 is ANQGSEA. The CDR3 has 14 residues. V lost 6 bases and J 1 base, leaving 15 bases between the germline ends. Written as DNA, the CDR3 is TGCAGCGTCCGAACCAGGACAGCCCAAGAGACCCAGTACTTC. Translated, it gives CSVRTRTAQETQYF.

The V gene is TRBV6-1, the J gene TRBJ2-5; D not certain. The germline gives CDR1 MNHNS, CDR2 SASEGT. V lost 7 bases, J lost 5 bases, and 11 bases lay in between. The CDR3 loop spans 12 amino acids. The CDR3 spells CASKGPVETQYF. The CDR3 DNA reads TGTGCCAGCAAAGGACCGGTCGAGACCCAGTACTTC.

CDR3 region: CASSYGPAGYQETQYF. As DNA, the CDR3 is TGTGCCAGCAGTTATGGCCCCGCAGGGTACCAAGAGACCCAGTACTTC. V and J are TRBV6-2 or TRBV6-3 and TRBJ2-5, with D possibly matching TRBD1 (5 bases). The CDR3 extends over 16 amino acids. V lost 3 bases, J lost 0 bases, and 14 bases lay in between. Germline CDR1 MNHEY, CDR2 SVGEGT.

V and J are TRBV28 and TRBJ1-1; D is unclear. V dropped 5 bases and J dropped 4 bases, with 17 bases sitting between them. CDR1 and CDR2 from the germline V gene are MDHEN and SYDVKM. The CDR3 spans 15 residues. The CDR3 DNA is TGTGCCAGCAGTCGAGGACCCCAGAGGATCACTGAAGCTTTCTTT. It encodes CASSRGPQRITEAFF.